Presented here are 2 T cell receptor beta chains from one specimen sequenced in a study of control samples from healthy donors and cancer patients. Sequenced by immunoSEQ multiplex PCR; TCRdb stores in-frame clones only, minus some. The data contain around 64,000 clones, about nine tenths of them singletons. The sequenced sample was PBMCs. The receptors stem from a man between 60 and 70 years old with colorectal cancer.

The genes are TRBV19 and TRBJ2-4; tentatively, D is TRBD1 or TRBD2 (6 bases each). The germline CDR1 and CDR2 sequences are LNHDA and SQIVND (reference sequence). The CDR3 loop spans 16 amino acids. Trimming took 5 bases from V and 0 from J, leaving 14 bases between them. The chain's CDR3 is CASSPGGHLAKNIQYF. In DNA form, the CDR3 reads TGTGCCAGTAGTCCCGGGGGACATCTAGCCAAAAACATTCAGTACTTC.

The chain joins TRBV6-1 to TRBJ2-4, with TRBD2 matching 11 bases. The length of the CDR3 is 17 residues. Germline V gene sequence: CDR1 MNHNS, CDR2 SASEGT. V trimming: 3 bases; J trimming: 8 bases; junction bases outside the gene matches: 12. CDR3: CASSEVVSGGAGDIQYF. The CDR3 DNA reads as TGTGCCAGCAGTGAGGTTGTTAGCGGGGGGGCCGGGGACATTCAGTACTTC.